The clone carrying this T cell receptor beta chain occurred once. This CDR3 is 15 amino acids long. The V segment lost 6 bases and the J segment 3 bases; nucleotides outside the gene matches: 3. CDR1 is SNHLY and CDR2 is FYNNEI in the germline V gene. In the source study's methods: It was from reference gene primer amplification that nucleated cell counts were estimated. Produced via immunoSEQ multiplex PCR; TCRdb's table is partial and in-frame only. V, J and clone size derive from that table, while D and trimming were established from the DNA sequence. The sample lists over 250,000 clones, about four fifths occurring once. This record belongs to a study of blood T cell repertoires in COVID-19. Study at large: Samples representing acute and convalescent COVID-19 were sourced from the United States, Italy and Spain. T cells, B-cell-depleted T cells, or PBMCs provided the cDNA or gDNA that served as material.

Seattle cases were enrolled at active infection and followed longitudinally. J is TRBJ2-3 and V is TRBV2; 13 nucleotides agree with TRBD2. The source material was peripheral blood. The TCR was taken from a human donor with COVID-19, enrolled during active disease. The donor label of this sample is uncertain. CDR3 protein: CASSRLAGGTDTQYF. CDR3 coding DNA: TGTGCCAGCAGCCGACTAGCGGGAGGTACAGATACGCAGTATTTT.